Listed below are T cell receptor beta chains from one sample, sequenced in a study of control samples from healthy donors and cancer patients. This table comes from immunoSEQ multiplex PCR, and its TCRdb copy is limited to in-frame clones, with some not included. The sample includes tens of thousands of clones, 90% to 95% of them seen just once. Sequenced input: blood. These receptors were collected from a man aged 25 to 40 in good health. Each CDR3 is given with its conserved first and last residue. The D gene is left open where the match is weak. Size tells how often a clone was seen (once, few, many) or the class of an expanded clone, and some rows leave it out.

v_gene	abundance	j_gene	d_gene	CDR3nt	CDR3aa
TRBV4-1	.	TRBJ2-7	.	TGCGCCAGCAGCCAAGTTAATAGCGGAAGCTCCTACGAGCAGTACTTC	CASSQVNSGSSYEQYF
TRBV9	once	TRBJ1-6	.	TGTGCCAGCAGCGCGGTGGACGGGAATAATTCACCCCTCCACTTT	CASSAVDGNNSPLHF
TRBV3-1/TRBV3-2	.	TRBJ2-5	TRBD2	TGTGCCAGCAGACGTCTAGCGGGGGGGCAGTGGGAGACCCAGTACTTC	CASRRLAGGQWETQYF
TRBV24-1	.	TRBJ2-1	TRBD1	TGTGCCACCAGTGATCGGGACAGGCATTCCTACAATGAGCAGTTCTTC	CATSDRDRHSYNEQFF
TRBV7-2	once	TRBJ1-3	.	TGTGCCAGCAGCTTGGTTCAGGGAAGTCTCTCTGGAAACACCATATATTTT	CASSLVQGSLSGNTIYF
TRBV4-3	.	TRBJ1-2	.	TGCGCCAGCAGCCAAGAGGGAGGAGGGCCGCTTCTCTTC	CASSQEGGGPLLF
TRBV24-1	.	TRBJ2-7	.	TGTGCCACCAGTGACCCCCGGACAGTCGGATACGAGCAGTACTTC	CATSDPRTVGYEQYF
TRBV7-2	.	TRBJ1-2	.	TGTGCCAGCAGCCCTGACAGACTACATAACTATGGCTACACCTTC	CASSPDRLHNYGYTF
TRBV28	.	TRBJ2-2	.	TGTGCCACTCCCGGGGGGACAACGAACACCGGGGAGCTGTTTTTT	CATPGGTTNTGELFF
TRBV4-1	.	TRBJ2-3	TRBD2	TGCGCCAGCAGCCAAGTAGGTCCTAGCGGGGGAGGAGATACGCAGTATTTT	CASSQVGPSGGGDTQYF
TRBV30	.	TRBJ1-1	.	TGTGCCTGGAGTGTTATGAACACTGAAGCTTTCTTT	CAWSVMNTEAFF
TRBV5-1	.	TRBJ2-7	TRBD1	TGCGCCAGCAGCGAACACGACAGGGGGCCCCACGAGCAGTACTTC	CASSEHDRGPHEQYF
TRBV14	.	TRBJ1-2	TRBD1	TGTGCCAGCAGCCATCCGGGACAGGGGGAGAGCTATGGCTACACCTTC	CASSHPGQGESYGYTF
TRBV6-6	.	TRBJ2-5	TRBD1	TGTGCCAGCAGTTCGTTAACGACAGGGCGGAGTCCGGCCCAGTACTTC	CASSSLTTGRSPAQYF
TRBV6-1	.	TRBJ1-2	TRBD1	TGTGCCAGCAGTGAATCCGGGACAGGGACGTATGGCTACACCTTC	CASSESGTGTYGYTF
TRBV27	.	TRBJ1-6	.	TGTGCCAGCAGTCCCGGACAGAACTCCTATAATTCACCCCTCCACTTT	CASSPGQNSYNSPLHF
TRBV19	once	TRBJ2-5	.	TGTGCCAGTAGTATGAGGATTGGGGGGGCCGATTGGGAGACCCAGTACTTC	CASSMRIGGADWETQYF
TRBV11-2	.	TRBJ1-1	.	TGTGCCAGCAGCTTAGACAGGAACACTGAAGCTTTCTTT	CASSLDRNTEAFF
TRBV11-2	.	TRBJ1-2	.	TGTGCCAGCAGCCTCGGAAGTCGGGGTTTTTACGATGGCTACACCTTC	CASSLGSRGFYDGYTF
TRBV6-1	.	TRBJ2-3	.	TGTGCCAGCAGTGAGAGTTCTTGGTATACGCAGTATTTT	CASSESSWYTQYF
TRBV30	.	TRBJ2-5	TRBD2	TGTGCCTGGAGTAGGTTAGCGGGGGGGAGGAACCAAGAGACCCAGTACTTC	CAWSRLAGGRNQETQYF
TRBV30	.	TRBJ1-3	.	TGTGCCTGGAATACAATCTCTGGAAACACCATATATTTT	CAWNTISGNTIYF
TRBV2	.	TRBJ1-1	.	TGTGCCAGCAGTGGATCAGGGAAGAATGAAGCTTTCTTT	CASSGSGKNEAFF
TRBV14	.	TRBJ2-5	TRBD1	TGTGCCAGCAGCCCCGCTCCGGACAGGTCTCAAGAGACCCAGTACTTC	CASSPAPDRSQETQYF
TRBV7-6	once	TRBJ2-7	.	TGTGCCAGCAGCTCCCCTTACGAGCAGTACTTC	CASSSPYEQYF